This TCR beta chain came from a study of blood T cell repertoires in COVID-19. Study information: PBMCs, B-cell-depleted T cells, or T cells provided the cDNA or gDNA that made up the material.

TCRdb keeps only in-frame clones here, not all; method: immunoSEQ multiplex PCR. Among about 210,000 clones listed, about 85% were seen once. Trimming removed 0 bases from V and 4 bases from J; junction bases left unmatched: 9. Germline loops: CDR1 SGHRS, CDR2 YFSETQ. The CDR3 runs 18 residues. The source is a woman at least 80 years old with acute or convalescent COVID-19. This sequence joins TRBV5-1 and TRBJ2-1, with 11 positions matching TRBD2. The sequencing sample was made of peripheral blood. Here the CDR3 DNA reads TGCGCCAGCAGCTTGGAGGGGACCGGGACTAGCGGATACAATGAGCAGTTCTTC. Translated, it gives CASSLEGTGTSGYNEQFF.